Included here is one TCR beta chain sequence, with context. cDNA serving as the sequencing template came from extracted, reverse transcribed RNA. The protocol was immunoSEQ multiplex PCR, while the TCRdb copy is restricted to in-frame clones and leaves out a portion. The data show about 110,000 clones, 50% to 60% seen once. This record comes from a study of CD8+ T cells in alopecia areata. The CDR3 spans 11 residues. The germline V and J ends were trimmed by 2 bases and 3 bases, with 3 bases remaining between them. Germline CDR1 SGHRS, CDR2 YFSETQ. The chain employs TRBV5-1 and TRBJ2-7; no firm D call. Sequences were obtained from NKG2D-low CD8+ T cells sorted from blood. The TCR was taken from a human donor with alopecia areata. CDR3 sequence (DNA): TGCGCCAGCAGCTTCAACTACGAGCAGTACTTC. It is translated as CASSFNYEQYF.